This T cell receptor gamma chain was documented in a study of Vδ1+ human thymocytes. This clone was counted between two and nine times. The antigen is undetermined. A clone one base away is much larger, so this may be a read error. Thymocytes were sorted as CD3+ TCRVdelta1+ TCRVdelta2- after alphabeta T cell depletion. Whole-study results and caveats: Donors shared many TRG clonotypes but few TRD clonotypes. Thymic TRG and TRD repertoires appeared highly polyclonal. Unlike peripheral blood Vdelta1+ controls, thymic delta-chain sequences included around 21% Vdelta2 and few Vdelta3.

V lost 5 bases to trimming and J lost 3 bases; unmatched junction nucleotides: 9. CDR3 length equals 15 residues. The germline CDR1 and CDR2 sequences are VTNTFY and YDVSTARD (reference sequence). RNA was extracted from the cells and then reverse transcribed. Pooled V-gene forward primers with one constant-region reverse primer generated the CDR3 amplicons by multiplex PCR. TCRdb re-analyzed the multiplex PCR reads via CATT. The sample has about 36,000 gamma-chain clones, around 20% seen once. The V gene is TRGV3, the J gene TRGJP2. The receptor comes from a girl less than two years old who had congenital heart surgery. The specimen sequenced was Vdelta1+ gamma-delta thymocytes from the thymus. Subset: FACS-sorted CD3+ TCRalphabeta- TCRVdelta1+ TCRVdelta2- thymocytes. The CDR3 DNA reads TGTGCCACCTGGGGCGGGCCGGGTAGTGATTGGATCAAGACGTTT. This sequence encodes CATWGGPGSDWIKTF.